This section outlines one T cell receptor (beta chain) sequence together with its context. Clinical history as reported by participants underpinned cohort assignment. Donors of Cohort 3 who recovered were those that had two negative PCRs, clearance, or symptom resolution. Clones were read by immunoSEQ multiplex PCR, and TCRdb kept only the in-frame ones, dropping some. Of 240,000 or so clones in the sample, around 86% are singletons; the top ten hold roughly 2%. The data were taken from a study of blood T cell repertoires in COVID-19. Germline CDR1 and CDR2: SEHNR and FQNEAQ (reference sequence). The CDR3 is 15 amino acids. The ends lost 1 base at V and 2 bases at J; junction bases unmatched: 4.

The V call is TRBV7-9, the J call TRBJ1-2; 7 bases are a match to TRBD1. Sequencing was done on a sample of PBMCs or T cells enriched from blood (not recorded which). The source is a woman in her forties or fifties who had recovered from COVID-19. The CDR3 sequence is CASSLEAGGNYGYTF. The CDR3 DNA reads TGTGCCAGCAGCTTAGAGGCAGGGGGGAACTATGGCTACACCTTC.